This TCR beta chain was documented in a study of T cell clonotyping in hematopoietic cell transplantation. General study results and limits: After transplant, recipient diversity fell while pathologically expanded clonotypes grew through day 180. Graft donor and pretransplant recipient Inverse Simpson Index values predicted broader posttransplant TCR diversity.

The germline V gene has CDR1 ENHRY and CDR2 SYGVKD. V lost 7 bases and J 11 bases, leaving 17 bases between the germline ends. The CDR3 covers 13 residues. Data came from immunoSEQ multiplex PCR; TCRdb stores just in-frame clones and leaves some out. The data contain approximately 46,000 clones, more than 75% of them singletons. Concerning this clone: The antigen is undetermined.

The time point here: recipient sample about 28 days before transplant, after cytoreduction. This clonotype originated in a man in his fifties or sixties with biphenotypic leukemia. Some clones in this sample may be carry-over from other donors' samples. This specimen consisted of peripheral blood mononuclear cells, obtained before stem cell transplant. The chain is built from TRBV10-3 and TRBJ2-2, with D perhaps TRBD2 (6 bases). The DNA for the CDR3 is TGTGCCATCACCCGGGCCGCGGAGGGAGAGCTGTTTTTT. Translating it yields CAITRAAEGELFF.